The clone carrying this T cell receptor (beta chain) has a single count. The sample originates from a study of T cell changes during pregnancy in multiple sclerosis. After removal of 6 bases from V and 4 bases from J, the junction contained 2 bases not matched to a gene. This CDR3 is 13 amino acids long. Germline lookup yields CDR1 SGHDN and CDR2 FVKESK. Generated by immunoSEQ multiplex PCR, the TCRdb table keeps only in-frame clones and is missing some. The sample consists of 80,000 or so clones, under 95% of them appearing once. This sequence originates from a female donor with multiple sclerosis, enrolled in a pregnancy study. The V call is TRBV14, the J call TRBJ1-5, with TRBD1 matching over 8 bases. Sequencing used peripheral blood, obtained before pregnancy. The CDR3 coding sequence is TGTGCCAGCAGTCGGACAGGGAATCAGCCCCAGCATTTT. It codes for CASSRTGNQPQHF.